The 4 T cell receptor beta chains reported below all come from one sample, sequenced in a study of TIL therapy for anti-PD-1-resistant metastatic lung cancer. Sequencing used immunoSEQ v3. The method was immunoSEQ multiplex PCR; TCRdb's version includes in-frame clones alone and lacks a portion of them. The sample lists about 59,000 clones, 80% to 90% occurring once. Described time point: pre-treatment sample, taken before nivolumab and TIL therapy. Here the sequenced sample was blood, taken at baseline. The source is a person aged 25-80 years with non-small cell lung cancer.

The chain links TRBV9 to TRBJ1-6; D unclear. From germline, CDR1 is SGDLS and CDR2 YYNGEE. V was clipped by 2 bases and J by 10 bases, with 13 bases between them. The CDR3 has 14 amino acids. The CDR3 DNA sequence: TGTGCCAGCAGCGTGGAGGCGGGTAAGTCACCCCTCCACTTT. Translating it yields CASSVEAGKSPLHF.

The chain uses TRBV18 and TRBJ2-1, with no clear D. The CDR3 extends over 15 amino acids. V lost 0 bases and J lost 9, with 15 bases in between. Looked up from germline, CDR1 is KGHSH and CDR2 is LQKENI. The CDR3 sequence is CASSPPAGFFVEQFF. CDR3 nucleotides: TGTGCCAGCTCACCACCGGCTGGGTTTTTTGTTGAGCAGTTCTTC.

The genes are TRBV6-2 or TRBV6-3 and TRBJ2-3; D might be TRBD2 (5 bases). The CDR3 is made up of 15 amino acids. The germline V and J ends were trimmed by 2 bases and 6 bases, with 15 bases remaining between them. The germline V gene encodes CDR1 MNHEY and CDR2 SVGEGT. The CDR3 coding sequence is TGTGCCAGCAGTTACGCTTTCGGACTGGGGGATACGCAGTATTTT. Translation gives CASSYAFGLGDTQYF.

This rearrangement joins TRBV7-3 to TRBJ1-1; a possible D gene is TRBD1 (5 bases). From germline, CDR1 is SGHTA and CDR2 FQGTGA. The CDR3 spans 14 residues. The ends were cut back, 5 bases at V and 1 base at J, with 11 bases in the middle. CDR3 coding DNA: TGTGCCAGCAGCAGTACGGGACCGAACACTGAAGCTTTCTTT. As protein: CASSSTGPNTEAFF.